This TCR beta chain was captured in a study of human T cells and chemical hapten exposure. Noted time point: pre-sensitization, week 0. Treatment reported: therapeutic diphenylcyclopropenone sensitization with weekly scalp DPC. Many counts were recorded for this clonotype. From germline, CDR1 is SGHTA and CDR2 FQGNSA. Trimming took 5 bases from V and 13 from J; bases not matched to a gene: 5. The CDR3 is 13 residues long. TCRdb used MiXCR to reprocess the RACE reads, holding one entry per CDR3 protein. The data show about 51,000 distinct CDR3 sequences, about 9% seen once. J is TRBJ2-1 and V is TRBV7-2; 13 bases match TRBD2. This TCR was recovered from a middle-aged woman with alopecia areata. Some clones in this sample may be carry-over from other donors' samples. The sequencing used whole blood, collected in connection with sensitization to the hapten diphenylcyclopropenone (DPC). CDR3 protein: CASSQGLAGSQFF. The CDR3, as DNA: TGTGCCAGCAGCCAGGGACTAGCGGGGAGTCAGTTCTTC.